This T cell receptor beta chain derives from a study of response to subunit inactivated influenza vaccine. Study-level findings and limits: There was a suggestion from the authors that each seasonal influenza vaccination recruits few new T cells.

A note on this clonotype: The target antigen is unknown. The junction departs from germline at one end; a sequencing error may be responsible.

TCRdb called the RT-PCR reads again in MiXCR, with one record for every CDR3 protein. Altogether roughly 700,000 distinct CDR3 sequences are present, approximately 13% being singletons, with the ten largest covering around 6.5%. The CDR3 is made up of 13 amino acids. From germline, CDR1 is SEHNR and CDR2 FQNEAQ (reference sequence). The source is a man aged 45-65 years who received an inactivated influenza vaccine. The chain combines TRBV7-9 with TRBJ1-4; D gene ambiguous. The sequences come from PBMCs from blood, collected about 14 days before vaccination. CDR3 loop: CPSSLVLGEKLFF. The CDR3 bases are TGTCCCAGCAGCTTAGTGTTGGGTGAAAAACTGTTTTTT.